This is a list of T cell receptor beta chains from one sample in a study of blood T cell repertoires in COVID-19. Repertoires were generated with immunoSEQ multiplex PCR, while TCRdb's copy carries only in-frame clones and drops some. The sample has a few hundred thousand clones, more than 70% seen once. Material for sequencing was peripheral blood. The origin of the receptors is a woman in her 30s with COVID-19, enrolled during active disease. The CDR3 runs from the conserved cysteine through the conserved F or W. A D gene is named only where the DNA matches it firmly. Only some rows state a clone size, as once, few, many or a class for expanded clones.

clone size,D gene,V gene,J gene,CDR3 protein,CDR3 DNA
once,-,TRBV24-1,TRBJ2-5,CATSDGTYRKQETQYF,TGTGCCACCAGTGATGGGACTTACAGGAAACAAGAGACCCAGTACTTC
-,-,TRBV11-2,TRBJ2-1,CASSLDRSANEQFF,TGTGCCAGCAGCTTAGACAGGTCGGCCAATGAGCAGTTCTTC
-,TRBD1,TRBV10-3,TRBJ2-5,CAISPSQGEETQYF,TGTGCCATCAGTCCTTCACAGGGGGAAGAGACCCAGTACTTC
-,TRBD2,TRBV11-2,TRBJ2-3,CASSLIGTSLINF,TGTGCCAGCAGCTTAATCGGGACTAGTCTCATAAATTTT
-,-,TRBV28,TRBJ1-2,CASNMEGVDGYTF,TGTGCCAGCAATATGGAGGGAGTCGATGGCTACACCTTC
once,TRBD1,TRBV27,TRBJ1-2,CASSSTGGVYGYTF,TGTGCCAGCAGTTCCACAGGGGGCGTCTATGGCTACACCTTC
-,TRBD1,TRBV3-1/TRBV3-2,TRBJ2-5,CASSQGTGGQETQYF,TGTGCCAGCAGCCAAGGAACAGGGGGACAAGAGACCCAGTACTTC
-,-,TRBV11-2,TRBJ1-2,CASSSYRVGYTF,TGTGCCAGCAGCTCCTACAGGGTTGGCTACACCTTC
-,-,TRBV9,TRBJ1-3,CASSAPGGSPGNTIYF,TGTGCCAGCAGCGCCCCGGGGGGGAGTCCTGGAAACACCATATATTTT
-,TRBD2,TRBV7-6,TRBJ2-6,CASSRLAGRSGANVLTF,TGTGCCAGCAGTAGACTAGCGGGCCGCTCTGGGGCCAACGTCCTGACTTTC
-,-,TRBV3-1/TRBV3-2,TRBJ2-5,CASSQVAEIRGGQETQYF,TGTGCCAGCAGCCAAGTAGCGGAAATTAGGGGGGGACAAGAGACCCAGTACTTC
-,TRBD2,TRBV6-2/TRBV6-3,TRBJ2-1,CASSYLASGRIYNEQFF,TGTGCCAGCAGTTACCTCGCCAGCGGGAGGATTTACAATGAGCAGTTCTTC
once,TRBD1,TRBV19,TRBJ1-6,CASSPGTGGRNSPLHF,TGTGCCAGTAGTCCCGGGACAGGGGGCAGAAATTCACCCCTCCACTTT
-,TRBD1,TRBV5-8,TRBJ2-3,CAKGQGAGSWADTQYF,TGTGCCAAAGGACAGGGGGCAGGGTCGTGGGCAGATACGCAGTATTTT
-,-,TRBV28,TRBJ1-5,CASSLWGGNQPQHF,TGTGCCAGCAGTCTCTGGGGAGGGAATCAGCCCCAGCATTTT
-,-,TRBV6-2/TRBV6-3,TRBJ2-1,CASSLPALSSYNEQFF,TGTGCCAGCAGCCTTCCCGCGTTGAGCTCCTACAATGAGCAGTTCTTC
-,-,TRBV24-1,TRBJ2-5,CATSDTGLQETQYF,TGTGCCACCAGTGATACAGGGCTACAAGAGACCCAGTACTTC
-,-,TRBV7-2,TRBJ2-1,CASSRETGSYNEQFF,TGTGCCAGCAGCCGGGAGACGGGCTCCTACAATGAGCAGTTCTTC
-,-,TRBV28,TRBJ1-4,CASRPSGLWDNEKLFF,TGTGCCAGCAGGCCATCAGGGCTTTGGGATAATGAAAAACTGTTTTTT
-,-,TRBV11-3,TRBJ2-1,CASSLGPQVGEQFF,TGTGCCAGCAGCTTGGGTCCCCAGGTGGGTGAGCAGTTCTTC
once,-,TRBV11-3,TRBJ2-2,CASSSPSGELFF,TGTGCCAGCAGCTCCCCCTCCGGGGAGCTGTTTTTT
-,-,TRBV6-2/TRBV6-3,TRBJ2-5,CASSTSTNQETQYF,TGTGCCAGCAGTACCTCGACTAACCAAGAGACCCAGTACTTC
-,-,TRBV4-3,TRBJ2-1,CASSLARSGRNEQFF,TGCGCCAGCAGCCTAGCTCGGAGCGGGCGCAATGAGCAGTTCTTC
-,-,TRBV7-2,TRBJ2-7,CASSLVVGQVHEQYF,TGTGCCAGCAGCTTAGTAGTAGGTCAGGTCCACGAGCAGTACTTC
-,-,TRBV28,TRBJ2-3,CASNTAADTQYF,TGTGCCAGCAACACTGCGGCAGATACGCAGTATTTT
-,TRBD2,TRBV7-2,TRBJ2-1,CASSPHGGREFFDEQFF,TGTGCCAGCAGCCCCCATGGCGGGCGGGAGTTTTTTGATGAGCAGTTCTTC
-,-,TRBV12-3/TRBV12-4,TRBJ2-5,CASSQLAEETQYF,TGTGCCAGCAGTCAACTAGCCGAAGAGACCCAGTACTTC
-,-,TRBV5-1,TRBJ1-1,CASSTQENTEAFF,TGCGCCAGCAGCACACAGGAGAACACTGAAGCTTTCTTT
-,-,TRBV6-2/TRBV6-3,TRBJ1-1,CASSLGTTGTEAFF,TGTGCCAGCAGTTTAGGGACAACGGGTACTGAAGCTTTCTTT
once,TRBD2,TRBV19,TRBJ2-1,CASTTGDYGNEQFF,TGTGCCAGTACCACTGGGGACTATGGTAATGAGCAGTTCTTC
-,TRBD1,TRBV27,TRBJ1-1,CASSLSGQGWLDTEAFF,TGTGCCAGCAGTTTATCGGGACAGGGGTGGTTGGACACTGAAGCTTTCTTT
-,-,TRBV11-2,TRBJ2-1,CASSLRRGPSYNEQFF,TGTGCCAGCAGCCTACGGCGGGGACCCTCCTACAATGAGCAGTTCTTC
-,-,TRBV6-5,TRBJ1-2,CASSSQSNGYTF,TGTGCCAGCAGTTCCCAGTCGAATGGCTACACCTTC
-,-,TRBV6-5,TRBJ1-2,CASSYGLASGYTF,TGTGCCAGCAGTTACGGGTTAGCCTCCGGCTACACCTTC
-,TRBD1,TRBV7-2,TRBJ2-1,CASSLQLRQGAYNEQFF,TGTGCCAGCAGCCTCCAATTACGACAGGGGGCCTACAATGAGCAGTTCTTC
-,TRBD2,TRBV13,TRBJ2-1,CASSPGLAGGPVQNEQFF,TGTGCCAGCAGCCCGGGACTAGCGGGAGGGCCGGTTCAGAATGAGCAGTTCTTC
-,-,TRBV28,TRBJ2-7,CASSPLRDIREQYF,TGTGCCAGCAGTCCTCTCCGGGACATCCGAGAGCAGTACTTC
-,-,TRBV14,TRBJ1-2,CASSYTRGRGGGYTF,TGTGCCAGCAGCTATACGCGTGGCCGGGGAGGTGGCTACACCTTC
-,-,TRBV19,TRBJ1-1,CASSQTRNTEAFF,TGTGCCAGTAGTCAAACTAGAAACACTGAAGCTTTCTTT
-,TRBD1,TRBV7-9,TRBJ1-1,CASSFGTGTENTEAFF,TGTGCCAGCAGCTTCGGAACCGGGACAGAGAACACTGAAGCTTTCTTT
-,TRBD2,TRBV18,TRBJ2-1,CASSPSSGENNEQFF,TGTGCCAGCTCACCATCCAGCGGGGAAAACAATGAGCAGTTCTTC
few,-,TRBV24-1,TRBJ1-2,CATSKGVGYGYTF,TGTGCCACCAGTAAGGGGGTCGGCTATGGCTACACCTTC
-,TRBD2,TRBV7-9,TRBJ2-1,CASSLAQRGHYNEQFF,TGTGCCAGCAGCTTAGCTCAGCGGGGCCACTACAATGAGCAGTTCTTC
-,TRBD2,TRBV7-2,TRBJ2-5,CASSLAGRGKTQYF,TGTGCCAGCAGCTTAGCGGGGAGGGGAAAGACCCAGTACTTC
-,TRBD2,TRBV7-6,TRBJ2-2,CASSFAFSGGITGELFF,TGTGCCAGCAGCTTTGCCTTTTCGGGAGGGATCACCGGGGAGCTGTTTTTT
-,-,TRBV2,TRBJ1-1,CASSDRVNTEAFF,TGTGCCAGCAGTGACCGGGTCAACACTGAAGCTTTCTTT
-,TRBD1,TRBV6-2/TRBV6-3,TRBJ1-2,CASSYPPGQGHYGYTF,TGTGCCAGCAGTTACCCACCGGGACAGGGGCACTATGGCTACACCTTC
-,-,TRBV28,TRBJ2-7,CASTTRRWVTNYEQYF,TGTGCCAGCACCACACGGAGGTGGGTCACTAACTACGAGCAGTACTTC
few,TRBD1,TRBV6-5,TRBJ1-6,CASSSADGTGNSPLHF,TGTGCCAGCAGTTCGGCGGACGGGACAGGGAATTCACCCCTCCACTTT
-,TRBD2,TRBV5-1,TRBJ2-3,CASSLGGSGGSTDTQYF,TGCGCCAGCAGCTTGGGCGGTAGCGGGGGTAGCACAGATACGCAGTATTTT
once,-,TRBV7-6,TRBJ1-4,CASSQEGGFPEKLFF,TGTGCCAGCAGCCAAGAGGGGGGGTTCCCTGAAAAACTGTTTTTT
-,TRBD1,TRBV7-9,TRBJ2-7,CASSPPRGQGHHEQYF,TGTGCCAGCAGCCCGCCAAGGGGACAGGGACACCACGAGCAGTACTTC
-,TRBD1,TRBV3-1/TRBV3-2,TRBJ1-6,CASSQRDRPNSPLHF,TGTGCCAGCAGCCAGAGGGACAGGCCTAATTCACCCCTCCACTTT
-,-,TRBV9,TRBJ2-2,CASSAQGGGPGELFF,TGTGCCAGCAGCGCACAGGGGGGGGGCCCCGGGGAGCTGTTTTTT
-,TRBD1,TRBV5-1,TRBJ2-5,CASSLAGGTGGQETQYF,TGCGCCAGCAGCTTGGCCGGAGGGACAGGGGGCCAAGAGACCCAGTACTTC
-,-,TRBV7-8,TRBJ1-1,CASSFSGRVNTEAFF,TGTGCCAGCAGCTTTTCGGGCAGGGTGAACACTGAAGCTTTCTTT
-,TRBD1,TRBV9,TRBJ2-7,CASSVGQGATYEQYF,TGTGCCAGCAGCGTAGGGCAGGGGGCAACCTACGAGCAGTACTTC
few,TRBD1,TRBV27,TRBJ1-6,CASSNRQGAGSPLHF,TGTGCCAGCAGTAACAGACAGGGGGCAGGATCACCCCTCCACTTT
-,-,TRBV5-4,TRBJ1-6,CASSLEIREGALHF,TGTGCCAGCAGCTTGGAGATAAGGGAGGGGGCCCTCCACTTT